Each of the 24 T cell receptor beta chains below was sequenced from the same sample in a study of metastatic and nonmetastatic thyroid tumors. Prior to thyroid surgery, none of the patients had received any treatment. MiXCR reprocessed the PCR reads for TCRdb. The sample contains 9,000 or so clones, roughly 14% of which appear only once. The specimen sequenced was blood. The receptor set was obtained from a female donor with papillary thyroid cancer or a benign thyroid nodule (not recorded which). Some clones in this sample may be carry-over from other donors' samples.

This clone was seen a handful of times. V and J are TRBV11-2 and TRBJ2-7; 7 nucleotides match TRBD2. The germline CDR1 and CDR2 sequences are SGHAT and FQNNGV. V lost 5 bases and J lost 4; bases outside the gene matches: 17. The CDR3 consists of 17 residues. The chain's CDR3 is CASSPGSGGGPGYEQYF. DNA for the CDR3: TGTGCCAGCAGCCCAGGGAGTGGGGGAGGGCCCGGTTACGAGCAGTACTTC. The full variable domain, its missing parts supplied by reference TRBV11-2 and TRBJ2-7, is EAGVAQSPRYKIIEKRQSVAFWCNPISGHATLYWYQQILGQGPKLLIQFQNNGVVDDSQLPKDRFSAERLKGVDSTLKIQPAKLEDSAVYLCASSPGSGGGPGYEQYFGPGTRLTVT.

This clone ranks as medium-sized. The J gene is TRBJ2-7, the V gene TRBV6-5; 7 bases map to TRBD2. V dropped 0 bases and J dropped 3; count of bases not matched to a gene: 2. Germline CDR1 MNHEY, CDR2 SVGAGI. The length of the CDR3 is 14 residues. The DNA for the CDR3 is TGTGCCAGCAGTTACTCGCTAGCGGACTACGAGCAGTACTTC. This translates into CASSYSLADYEQYF.

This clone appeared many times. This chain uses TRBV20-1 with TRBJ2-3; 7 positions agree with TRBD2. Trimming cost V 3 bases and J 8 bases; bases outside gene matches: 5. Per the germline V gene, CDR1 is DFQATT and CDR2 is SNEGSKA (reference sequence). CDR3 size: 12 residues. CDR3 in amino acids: CSASPPGGTQYF. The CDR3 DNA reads TGCAGTGCTAGCCCGCCGGGAGGTACGCAGTATTTT.

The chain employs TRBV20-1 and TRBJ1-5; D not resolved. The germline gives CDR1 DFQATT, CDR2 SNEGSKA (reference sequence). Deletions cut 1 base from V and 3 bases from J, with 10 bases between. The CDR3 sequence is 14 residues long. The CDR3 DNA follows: TGCAGTGCTAGAGCTTTCTCCTTCAATCAGCCCCAGCATTTT. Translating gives CSARAFSFNQPQHF.

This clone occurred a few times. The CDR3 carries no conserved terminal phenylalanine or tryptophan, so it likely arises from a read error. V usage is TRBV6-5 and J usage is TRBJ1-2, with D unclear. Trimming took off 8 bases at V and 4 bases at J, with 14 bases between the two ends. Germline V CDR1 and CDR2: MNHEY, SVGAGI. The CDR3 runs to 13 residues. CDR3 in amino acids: CASELRRVYGYTL. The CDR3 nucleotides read TGTGCCAGCGAATTACGAAGGGTCTATGGCTACACCCTC.

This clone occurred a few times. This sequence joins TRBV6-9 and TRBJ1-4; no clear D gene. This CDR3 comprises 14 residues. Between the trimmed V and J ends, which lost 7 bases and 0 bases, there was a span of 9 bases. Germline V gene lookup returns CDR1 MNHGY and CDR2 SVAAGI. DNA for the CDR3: TGTGCCAGCACGATCTATGCAACTAATGAAAAACTGTTTTTT. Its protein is CASTIYATNEKLFF.

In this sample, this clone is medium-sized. The DNA for the CDR3 is TGTGCCAGCAGTTACTATCACGAGCAGTACTTC. This sequence encodes CASSYYHEQYF. The gene calls are TRBV6-5 and TRBJ2-7, with D hard to call. From germline, CDR1 is MNHEY and CDR2 SVGAGI. V was trimmed by 1 base and J by 5 bases, leaving 3 bases between them. The CDR3 covers 11 residues.

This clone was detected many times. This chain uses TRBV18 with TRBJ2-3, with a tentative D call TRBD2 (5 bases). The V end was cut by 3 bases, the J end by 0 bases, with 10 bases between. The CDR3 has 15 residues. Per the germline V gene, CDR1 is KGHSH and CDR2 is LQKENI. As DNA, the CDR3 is TGTGCCAGCTCACCCGGACGGGGAAGCACAGATACGCAGTATTTT. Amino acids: CASSPGRGSTDTQYF.

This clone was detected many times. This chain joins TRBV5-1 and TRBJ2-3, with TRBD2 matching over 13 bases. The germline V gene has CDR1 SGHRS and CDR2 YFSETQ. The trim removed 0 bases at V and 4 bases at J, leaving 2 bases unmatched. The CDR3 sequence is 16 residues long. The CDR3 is CASSLVLAGGPDTQYF. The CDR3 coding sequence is TGCGCCAGCAGCTTGGTACTAGCGGGAGGGCCAGATACGCAGTATTTT.

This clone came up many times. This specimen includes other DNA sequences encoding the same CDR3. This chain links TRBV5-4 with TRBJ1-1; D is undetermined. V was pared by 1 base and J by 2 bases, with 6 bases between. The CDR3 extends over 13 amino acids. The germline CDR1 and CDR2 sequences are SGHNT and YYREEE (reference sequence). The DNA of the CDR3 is TGTGCCAGCAGCTTGATGCGAAACACTGAAGCTTTCTTT. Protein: CASSLMRNTEAFF.

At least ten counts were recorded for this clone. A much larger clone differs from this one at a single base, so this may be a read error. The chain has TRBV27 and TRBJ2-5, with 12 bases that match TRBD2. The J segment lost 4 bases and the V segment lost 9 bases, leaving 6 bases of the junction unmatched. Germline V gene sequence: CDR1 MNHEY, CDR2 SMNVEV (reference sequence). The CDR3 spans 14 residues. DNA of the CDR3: TGTGCCAGTGCCAGGACTAGCGGGACAGAGACCCAGTACTTC. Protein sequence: CASARTSGTETQYF.

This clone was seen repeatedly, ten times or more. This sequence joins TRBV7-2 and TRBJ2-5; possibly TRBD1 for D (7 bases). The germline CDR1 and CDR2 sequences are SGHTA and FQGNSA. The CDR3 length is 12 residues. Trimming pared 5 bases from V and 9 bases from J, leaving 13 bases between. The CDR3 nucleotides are TGTGCCAGCAGCAGAGACAGGGAGGCCCAGTACTTC. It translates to CASSRDREAQYF. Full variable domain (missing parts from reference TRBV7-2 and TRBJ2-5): GAGVSQSPSNKVTEKGKDVELRCDPISGHTALYWYRQSLGQGLEFLIYFQGNSAPDKSGLPSDRFSAERTGGSVSTLTIQRTQQEDSAVYLCASSRDREAQYFGPGTRLLVL.

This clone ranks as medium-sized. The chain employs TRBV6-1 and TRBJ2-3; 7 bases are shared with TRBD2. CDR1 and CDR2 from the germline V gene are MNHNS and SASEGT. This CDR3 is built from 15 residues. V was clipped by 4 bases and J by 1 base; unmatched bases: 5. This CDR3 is CASSGSAGRTDTQYF. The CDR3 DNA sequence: TGTGCCAGCAGTGGGTCAGCGGGACGCACAGATACGCAGTATTTT.

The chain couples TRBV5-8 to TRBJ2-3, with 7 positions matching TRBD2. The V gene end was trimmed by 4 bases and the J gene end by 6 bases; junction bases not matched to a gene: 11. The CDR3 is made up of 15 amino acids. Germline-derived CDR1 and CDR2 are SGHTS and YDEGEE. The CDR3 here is CASSPRLAVVDTQYF. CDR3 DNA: TGTGCCAGCAGCCCCAGACTAGCAGTTGTTGATACGCAGTATTTT.

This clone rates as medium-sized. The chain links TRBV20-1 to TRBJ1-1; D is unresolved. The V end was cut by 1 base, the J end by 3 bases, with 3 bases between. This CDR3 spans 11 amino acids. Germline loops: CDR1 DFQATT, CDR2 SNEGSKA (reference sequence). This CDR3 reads CSARGHTEAFF. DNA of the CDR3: TGCAGTGCTAGAGGTCACACTGAAGCTTTCTTT.

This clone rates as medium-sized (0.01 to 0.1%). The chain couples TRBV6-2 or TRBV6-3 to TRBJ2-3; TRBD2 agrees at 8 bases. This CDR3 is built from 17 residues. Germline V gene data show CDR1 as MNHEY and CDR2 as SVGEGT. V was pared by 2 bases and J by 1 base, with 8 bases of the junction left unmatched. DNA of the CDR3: TGTGCCAGCAGTTACGGAAGCGGGAGCTTTGGCACAGATACGCAGTATTTT. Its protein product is CASSYGSGSFGTDTQYF.

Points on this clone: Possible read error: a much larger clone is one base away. Here the CDR3 DNA reads TGTGCCAGCAGTCCGGGACAGGTTGTAGCTAACCATGGCTACACCTTC. Translation: CASSPGQVVANHGYTF. The chain links TRBV11-1 to TRBJ1-2; 8 bases agree with TRBD1. This CDR3 has 16 residues. The V gene's germline CDR1 is SGHAT and CDR2 FQDESV (reference sequence).

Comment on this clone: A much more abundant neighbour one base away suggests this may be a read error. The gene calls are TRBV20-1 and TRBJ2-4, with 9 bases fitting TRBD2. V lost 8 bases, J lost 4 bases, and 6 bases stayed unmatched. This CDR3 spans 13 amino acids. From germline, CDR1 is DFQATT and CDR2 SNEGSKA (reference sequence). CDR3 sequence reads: CSTISGRKNIQYF. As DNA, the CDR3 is TGCAGTACTATTAGCGGGAGAAAAAACATTCAGTACTTC.

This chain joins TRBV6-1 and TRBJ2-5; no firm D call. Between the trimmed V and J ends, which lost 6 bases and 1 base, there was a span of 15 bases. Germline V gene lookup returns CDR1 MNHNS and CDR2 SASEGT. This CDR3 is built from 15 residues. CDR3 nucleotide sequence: TGTGCCAGCAGCAACGAGGAGCGACGCCAAGAGACCCAGTACTTC. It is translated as CASSNEERRQETQYF.

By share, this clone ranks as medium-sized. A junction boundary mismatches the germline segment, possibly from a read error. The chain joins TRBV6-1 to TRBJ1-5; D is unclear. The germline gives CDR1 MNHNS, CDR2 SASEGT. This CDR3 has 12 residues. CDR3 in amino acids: CASREANQPQHF. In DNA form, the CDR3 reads TGTGCCAGCAGGGAAGCCAATCAGCCCCAGCATTTT.

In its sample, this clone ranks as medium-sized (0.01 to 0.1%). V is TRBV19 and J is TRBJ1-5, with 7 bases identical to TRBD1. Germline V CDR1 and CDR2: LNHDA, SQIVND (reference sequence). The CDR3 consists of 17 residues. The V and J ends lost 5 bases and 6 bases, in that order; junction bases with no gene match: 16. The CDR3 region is CASSPRNQGGRPQPQHF. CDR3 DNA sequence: TGTGCCAGTAGTCCGAGGAACCAGGGGGGGCGGCCTCAGCCCCAGCATTTT. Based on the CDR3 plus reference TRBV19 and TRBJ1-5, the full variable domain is DGGITQSPKYLFRKEGQNVTLSCEQNLNHDAMYWYRQDPGQGLRLIYYSQIVNDFQKGDIAEGYSVSREKKESFPLTVTSAQKNPTAFYLCASSPRNQGGRPQPQHFGDGTRLSIL.

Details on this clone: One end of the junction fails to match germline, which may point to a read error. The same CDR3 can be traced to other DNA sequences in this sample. The CDR3 sequence is CSATGGRNYGQYF. The CDR3 nucleotides are TGCAGTGCTACTGGAGGGCGAAACTACGGGCAGTACTTC. J is TRBJ2-7 and V is TRBV20-1; D is perhaps TRBD2 (6 bases). Germline CDR1 DFQATT, CDR2 SNEGSKA (reference sequence). The CDR3 is 13 amino acids.

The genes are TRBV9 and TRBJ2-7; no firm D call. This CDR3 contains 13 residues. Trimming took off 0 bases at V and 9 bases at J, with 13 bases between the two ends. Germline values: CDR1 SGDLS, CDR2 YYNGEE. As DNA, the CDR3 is TGTGCCAGCAGCGTAGTCCCGCGTTGGGTGCAGTACTTC. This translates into CASSVVPRWVQYF.

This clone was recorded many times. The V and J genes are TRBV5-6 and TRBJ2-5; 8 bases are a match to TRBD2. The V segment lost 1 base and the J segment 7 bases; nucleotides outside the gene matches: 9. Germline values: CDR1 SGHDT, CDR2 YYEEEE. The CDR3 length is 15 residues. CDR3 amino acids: CASSLRPGRVGTQYF. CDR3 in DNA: TGTGCCAGCAGCTTGCGACCCGGGAGGGTTGGGACCCAGTACTTC.